This TCR beta chain was sequenced for a study of T cell responses to AZD1222 COVID-19 vaccine. Study as a whole: Second-dose timings of about 4 or about 12 weeks were pooled. Findings of the study overall: Most donors were white British and more were female, and clonal diversity was possibly underestimated.

TCRdb keeps only in-frame clones here, not all; method: immunoSEQ multiplex PCR. The sample holds about 56,000 clones, over 75% seen once. Concerning this clone itself: Its antigen remains unknown.

The sample here was peripheral blood, taken on day 0 of AZD1222 vaccination. This receptor was taken from an adult in good health.

CDR3: CASSLLGGGELFF. The CDR3 DNA is TGTGCCAGCAGTTTATTAGGGGGCGGGGAGCTGTTTTTT. V is TRBV12-3 or TRBV12-4 and J is TRBJ2-2; tentative D call: TRBD1 (6 bases). With 2 bases removed from V and 7 bases from J, the gap between germline ends came to 8 bases. The CDR3 is 13 amino acids.